This T cell receptor (beta chain) was identified in a study of response to subunit inactivated influenza vaccine. TCRdb re-derived calls from the RT-PCR reads in MiXCR, one entry per CDR3 protein. The sample contains about 780,000 distinct CDR3 sequences, roughly 20% of which appear only once. CDR1 is SGHRS and CDR2 is YFSETQ in the germline V gene. V was trimmed by 4 bases and J by 3 bases, leaving 16 bases between them. The CDR3 spans 16 residues. This clonotype occurred many times. This TCR was recovered from a man aged 50 to 59 who received an inactivated influenza vaccine. The gene calls are TRBV5-1 and TRBJ1-4; D is unclear. This specimen was PBMCs from blood, taken about 5 days after vaccination. The CDR3 is CASSHDAWASNEKLFF. As DNA, the CDR3 is TGCGCCAGCAGCCACGACGCGTGGGCATCTAATGAAAAACTGTTTTTT.